The 27 T cell receptor beta chains below come from one sample, sequenced in a study of early stage breast cancer tumors. Measured with immunoSEQ multiplex PCR; TCRdb has only the in-frame clones, and not every one. The sample lists about 41,000 clones, approximately 78% occurring once. The source material was blood. These receptors were taken from a person between 45 and 65 years old with breast cancer.

The rearrangement joins TRBV19 to TRBJ2-7; TRBD1 might be the D (5 bases). Trimming left V 4 bases short and J 4 bases short, with 11 bases between. The germline V gene encodes CDR1 LNHDA and CDR2 SQIVND (reference sequence). The CDR3 consists of 13 residues. CDR3 loop: CASSSAQGYEQYF. The CDR3 DNA reads as TGTGCCAGTAGTAGTGCCCAGGGTTACGAGCAGTACTTC.

The CDR3 here is CAWSGGSYGYTF. In DNA, the CDR3 is TGTGCCTGGAGTGGAGGATCCTATGGCTACACCTTC. This chain joins TRBV30 and TRBJ1-2; D unclear. The CDR3 loop spans 12 amino acids. Germline lookup yields CDR1 GTSNPN and CDR2 SVGIG (reference sequence). Trimming stripped 1 base from V and 4 bases from J, with 7 bases between. The complete variable domain, with remaining parts taken from reference TRBV30 and TRBJ1-2, reads SQTIHQWPATLVQPVGSPLSLECTVEGTSNPNLYWYRQAAGRGLQLLFYSVGIGQISSEVPQNLSASRPQDRQFILSSKKLLLSDSGFYLCAWSGGSYGYTFGSGTRLTVV.

V gene TRBV7-9 combines with J gene TRBJ2-1; 8 nucleotides line up with TRBD2. The V and J ends lost 6 bases and 6 bases, in that order; junction bases with no gene match: 13. Germline loops: CDR1 SEHNR, CDR2 FQNEAQ (reference sequence). CDR3 length: 16 residues. DNA of the CDR3: TGTGCCAGCAGTCCCCGGGGGGGGCCATCCCTCAATGAGCAGTTCTTC. This translates into CASSPRGGPSLNEQFF. The complete variable domain, with remaining parts taken from reference TRBV7-9 and TRBJ2-1, reads DTGVSQNPRHKITKRGQNVTFRCDPISEHNRLYWYRQTLGQGPEFLTYFQNEAQLEKSRLLSDRFSAERPKGSFSTLEIQRTEQGDSAMYLCASSPRGGPSLNEQFFGPGTRLTVL.

The genes are TRBV5-6 and TRBJ1-1, with 8 positions matching TRBD1. J was trimmed by 1 base and V by 0 bases; bases with no gene match: 8. This CDR3 region has 17 residues. Germline V gene lookup returns CDR1 SGHDT and CDR2 YYEEEE. DNA for the CDR3: TGTGCCAGCAGCTTGGACGGGGCAGGGGGCCCGAACACTGAAGCTTTCTTT. Encoded protein: CASSLDGAGGPNTEAFF.

This clone is medium-sized in the sample. The CDR3 nucleotides are TGCAGCGTTGTGACAGGGTCCGCCACTGAAGCTTTCTTT. It is translated as CSVVTGSATEAFF. This chain links TRBV29-1 with TRBJ1-1; the match to TRBD1 covers 7 bases. Germline V gives CDR1 SQVTM, CDR2 ANQGSEA. The J segment lost 4 bases and the V segment lost 4 bases, leaving 6 bases of the junction unmatched. The CDR3 runs 13 residues.

J is TRBJ2-2 and V is TRBV13, with D tentatively TRBD2 (7 bases). The germline V and J ends were trimmed by 5 bases and 4 bases, with 17 bases remaining between them. CDR1 is PRHDT, CDR2 FYEKMQ, per germline (reference sequence). The length of the CDR3 is 16 residues. The CDR3 reads CASSTRRAGATGELFF. DNA for the CDR3: TGTGCCAGCAGCACCAGGAGGGCGGGGGCCACCGGGGAGCTGTTTTTT.

The rearrangement uses TRBV7-9 and TRBJ2-7; 12 bases agree with TRBD2. Germline CDR1 is SEHNR and CDR2 is FQNEAQ (reference sequence). This CDR3 has 16 residues. With V trimmed by 2 bases and J by 4 bases, 6 bases remained unmatched. CDR3 loop: CASSLSLLAGGYEQYF. In nucleotides, the CDR3 is TGTGCCAGCAGCTTATCCTTACTAGCGGGAGGTTACGAGCAGTACTTC.

The chain has TRBV4-3 and TRBJ1-2; the D gene is possibly TRBD1 (6 bases). Trimming took 2 bases from V and 5 from J, leaving 15 bases between them. The length of the CDR3 is 15 residues. The germline V gene encodes CDR1 LGHNA and CDR2 YSLEER. The CDR3, as DNA: TGCGCCAGCAGCCAAACCGGACAGTCGTTTTATGGCTACACCTTC. Residues: CASSQTGQSFYGYTF.

The chain has TRBV4-3 and TRBJ1-3; possible D gene TRBD1, 6 bases. This CDR3 is 17 amino acids long. Per germline, CDR1 LGHNA and CDR2 YSLEER. Trimming cost V 2 bases and J 4 bases, with 18 bases left between them. The CDR3 protein is CASSQQQGARSGNTIYF. As DNA, the CDR3 is TGCGCCAGCAGCCAACAACAGGGCGCTCGGTCGGGAAACACCATATATTTT.

The chain links TRBV7-2 to TRBJ2-3; 7 bases agree with TRBD2. The junction had 3 bases not matched to a gene; V was cut back by 2 bases and J by 1 base. The length of the CDR3 is 15 residues. Germline values: CDR1 SGHTA, CDR2 FQGNSA. CDR3 sequence (DNA): TGTGCCAGCAGCTTAAGGAGCGGGGGCACAGATACGCAGTATTTT. Translating gives CASSLRSGGTDTQYF.

The V call is TRBV28, the J call TRBJ2-1, with TRBD1 as a possible D gene (7 bases). With 7 bases removed from V and 0 bases from J, the gap between germline ends came to 13 bases. CDR1 is MDHEN and CDR2 is SYDVKM in the germline V gene. This CDR3 region has 15 residues. The CDR3 sequence: CASTSRGDSYNEQFF. In DNA form, the CDR3 reads TGTGCCAGCACTAGCAGGGGGGACTCCTACAATGAGCAGTTCTTC.

The chain has TRBV18 and TRBJ2-1; 9 nucleotides match TRBD2. Unmatched junction bases numbered 6, after V lost 5 bases and J lost 4 bases. There are 15 residues in the CDR3. CDR1 is KGHSH, CDR2 LQKENI, per germline. CDR3 protein: CASSYSGGLYNEQFF. In DNA form, the CDR3 reads TGTGCCAGCTCATATAGCGGGGGCCTTTACAATGAGCAGTTCTTC.

This clone was observed a few times. The V gene is TRBV19, the J gene TRBJ1-5; tentatively, D is TRBD1 (6 bases). The V end was cut by 3 bases, the J end by 4 bases, with 13 bases between. There are 15 residues in the CDR3. CDR1 is LNHDA, CDR2 SQIVND, per germline (reference sequence). The CDR3 region has the DNA TGTGCCAGTAGTATCTCCAGGGGAGGGAATCAGCCCCAGCATTTT. Residues: CASSISRGGNQPQHF. Complete variable domain (other parts from reference TRBV19 and TRBJ1-5): DGGITQSPKYLFRKEGQNVTLSCEQNLNHDAMYWYRQDPGQGLRLIYYSQIVNDFQKGDIAEGYSVSREKKESFPLTVTSAQKNPTAFYLCASSISRGGNQPQHFGDGTRLSIL.

This sequence joins TRBV5-1 and TRBJ2-5; the match to TRBD2 covers 10 bases. Per germline, CDR1 SGHRS and CDR2 YFSETQ. The CDR3 is 16 amino acids. With 1 base clipped from V and 4 bases from J, the junction kept 7 bases outside the gene matches. The CDR3 reads CASSLSSGGASETQYF. The DNA for the CDR3 is TGCGCCAGCAGCTTGTCGAGCGGGGGGGCCTCAGAGACCCAGTACTTC. Based on the CDR3 plus reference TRBV5-1 and TRBJ2-5, the full variable domain is KAGVTQTPRYLIKTRGQQVTLSCSPISGHRSVSWYQQTPGQGLQFLFEYFSETQRNKGNFPGRFSGRQFSNSRSEMNVSTLELGDSALYLCASSLSSGGASETQYFGPGTRLLVL.

This chain uses TRBV5-1 with TRBJ1-6; D not resolved. The CDR3 runs to 15 residues. The germline gives CDR1 SGHRS, CDR2 YFSETQ. Trimming removed 4 bases at V and 6 bases at J, with 14 bases between. CDR3 coding DNA: TGCGCCAGCAGCCTGGAGAGTGAGGGTAATTCACCCCTCCACTTT. Translation: CASSLESEGNSPLHF.

The rearrangement joins TRBV5-8 to TRBJ1-6, with a weak D call TRBD1 (5 bases). CDR1 is SGHTS and CDR2 is YDEGEE in the germline V gene. The CDR3 totals 16 residues. Trimming removed 0 bases from V and 8 bases from J, with 15 bases in between. CDR3 sequence reads: CASSLEQGGRDSPLHF. CDR3 in DNA: TGTGCCAGCAGCTTGGAGCAGGGCGGAAGGGATTCACCCCTCCACTTT.

The chain recombines TRBV7-2 with TRBJ2-1; TRBD2 might be the D (5 bases). CDR3 length: 13 residues. Trimming removed 5 bases at V and 3 bases at J, with 8 bases between. Germline V CDR1 and CDR2: SGHTA, FQGNSA. The CDR3 DNA follows: TGTGCCAGCAGCATCGGGATCTACAATGAGCAGTTCTTC. It encodes CASSIGIYNEQFF.

The CDR3 is CASSLAGLAGDPYEQYV. CDR3 nucleotide sequence: TGTGCCAGCAGCTTAGCCGGACTAGCGGGGGACCCCTACGAGCAGTACGTC. The chain has TRBV7-2 and TRBJ2-7; 13 positions match TRBD2. After removal of 0 bases from V and 2 bases from J, the junction contained 4 bases not matched to a gene. This CDR3 has 17 amino acids. Germline-derived CDR1 and CDR2 are SGHTA and FQGNSA.

The chain is built from TRBV9 and TRBJ1-5, with 7 nucleotides matching TRBD1. Trimming at V came to 0 bases and at J to 3 bases, leaving 3 bases not matched to a gene. The germline V gene has CDR1 SGDLS and CDR2 YYNGEE. The CDR3 totals 15 residues. CDR3 in DNA: TGTGCCAGCAGCGTAGGTCAGGGGGACAATCAGCCCCAGCATTTT. It specifies CASSVGQGDNQPQHF.

This clone was counted only a few times. This CDR3 reads CARSWDRTGELFF. The CDR3 DNA reads as TGTGCCAGAAGCTGGGACAGGACCGGGGAGCTGTTTTTT. The chain links TRBV5-3 to TRBJ2-2; 8 bases are shared with TRBD1. TRBV5-3 carries the ORF label, with uncertain function. The CDR3 loop spans 13 amino acids. The V segment lost 3 bases and the J segment 5 bases; nucleotides outside the gene matches: 0.

This sequence joins TRBV11-2 and TRBJ2-5; D possibly corresponds to TRBD2 (6 bases). This CDR3 is built from 14 residues. With 5 bases removed from V and 1 base from J, the gap between germline ends came to 11 bases. CDR1 SGHAT and CDR2 FQNNGV come from the germline V gene. Written as DNA, the CDR3 is TGTGCCAGCAGCCGGACTACCCGCCAAGAGACCCAGTACTTC. Its protein product is CASSRTTRQETQYF.

The V and J genes are TRBV10-2 and TRBJ2-5; possible D gene TRBD2, 6 bases. The CDR3 runs 14 residues. Germline assignment: CDR1 WSHSY and CDR2 SAAADI. With 6 bases removed from V and 5 bases from J, the gap between germline ends came to 16 bases. The CDR3 DNA sequence: TGCGCCAGCAGGACCCCCGGGGCGGGGGAGACCCAGTACTTC. It specifies CASRTPGAGETQYF.

The chain joins TRBV28 to TRBJ2-3; 10 bases fit TRBD2. Trimming at V came to 3 bases and at J to 5 bases, leaving 5 bases not matched to a gene. CDR3 length equals 15 residues. Germline V CDR1 and CDR2: MDHEN, SYDVKM. This chain's CDR3 is CASSLPSGSIDTQYF. The CDR3 region has the DNA TGTGCCAGCAGTTTGCCTAGCGGGAGTATAGATACGCAGTATTTT.

The chain recombines TRBV9 with TRBJ2-2, with 10 bases aligning to TRBD2. Germline-derived CDR1 and CDR2 are SGDLS and YYNGEE. This CDR3 has 16 amino acids. The V gene end was trimmed by 4 bases and the J gene end by 2 bases; junction bases not matched to a gene: 5. The CDR3 region is CASSSASGGNTGELFF. The CDR3 DNA reads TGTGCCAGCAGCTCGGCTAGCGGGGGTAACACCGGGGAGCTGTTTTTT.

This rearrangement joins TRBV15 to TRBJ2-5, with 7 positions matching TRBD2. This CDR3 region has 15 residues. Germline V gives CDR1 LNHNV, CDR2 YYDKDF (reference sequence). V was pared by 1 base and J by 5 bases, with 7 bases of the junction left unmatched. CDR3 amino acids: CATSRGRREGETQYF. CDR3 DNA: TGTGCCACCAGCAGAGGGAGAAGGGAGGGGGAGACCCAGTACTTC.

The chain carries TRBV7-8 and TRBJ2-2, with 9 bases aligning to TRBD1. The CDR3 spans 16 residues. CDR1 is SGHVS, CDR2 FQNEAQ, per germline. V gave up 5 bases and J gave up 4 bases; unmatched junction bases: 8. As DNA, the CDR3 is TGTGCCAGCAGCCCGGGGACAGGGAGAATCACCGGGGAGCTGTTTTTT. It codes for CASSPGTGRITGELFF.

This rearrangement joins TRBV7-9 to TRBJ2-7; TRBD2 matches 13 bases. Germline V gene sequence: CDR1 SEHNR, CDR2 FQNEAQ (reference sequence). V trimming: 1 base; J trimming: 6 bases; junction bases outside the gene matches: 15. The CDR3 is made up of 19 amino acids. This CDR3 reads CASSLVPGLAGVGGLEQYF. The CDR3 DNA follows: TGTGCCAGCAGCTTAGTCCCCGGACTAGCGGGAGTGGGGGGCCTCGAGCAGTACTTC.